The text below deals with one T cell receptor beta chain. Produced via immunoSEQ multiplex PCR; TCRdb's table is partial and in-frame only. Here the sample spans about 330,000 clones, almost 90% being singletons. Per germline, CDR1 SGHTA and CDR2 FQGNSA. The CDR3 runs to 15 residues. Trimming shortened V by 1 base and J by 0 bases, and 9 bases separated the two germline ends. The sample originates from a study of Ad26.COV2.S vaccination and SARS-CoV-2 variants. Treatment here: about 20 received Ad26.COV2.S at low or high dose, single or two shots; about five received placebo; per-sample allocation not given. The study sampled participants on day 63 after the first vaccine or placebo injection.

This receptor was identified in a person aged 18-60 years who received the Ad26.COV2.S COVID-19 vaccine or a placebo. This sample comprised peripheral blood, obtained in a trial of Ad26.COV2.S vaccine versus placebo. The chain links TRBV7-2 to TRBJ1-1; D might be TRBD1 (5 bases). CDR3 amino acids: CASSLEVGVNTEAFF. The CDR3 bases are TGTGCCAGCAGCTTAGAAGTAGGGGTGAACACTGAAGCTTTCTTT. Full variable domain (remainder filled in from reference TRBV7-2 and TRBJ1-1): GAGVSQSPSNKVTEKGKDVELRCDPISGHTALYWYRQSLGQGLEFLIYFQGNSAPDKSGLPSDRFSAERTGGSVSTLTIQRTQQEDSAVYLCASSLEVGVNTEAFFGQGTRLTVV.